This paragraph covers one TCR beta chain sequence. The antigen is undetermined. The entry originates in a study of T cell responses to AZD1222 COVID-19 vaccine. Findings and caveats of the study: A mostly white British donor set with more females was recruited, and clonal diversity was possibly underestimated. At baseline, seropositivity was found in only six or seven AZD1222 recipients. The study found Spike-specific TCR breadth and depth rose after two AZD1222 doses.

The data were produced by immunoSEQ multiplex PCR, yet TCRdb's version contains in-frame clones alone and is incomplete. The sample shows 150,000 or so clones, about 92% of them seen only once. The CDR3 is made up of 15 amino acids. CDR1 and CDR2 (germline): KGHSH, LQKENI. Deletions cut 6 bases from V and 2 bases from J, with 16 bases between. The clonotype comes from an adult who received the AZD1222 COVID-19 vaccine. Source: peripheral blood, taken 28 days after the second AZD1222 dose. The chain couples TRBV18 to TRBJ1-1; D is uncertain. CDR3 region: CASSFGSDSNTEAFF. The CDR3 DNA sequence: TGTGCCAGCTCCTTCGGGTCTGATTCTAACACTGAAGCTTTCTTT.